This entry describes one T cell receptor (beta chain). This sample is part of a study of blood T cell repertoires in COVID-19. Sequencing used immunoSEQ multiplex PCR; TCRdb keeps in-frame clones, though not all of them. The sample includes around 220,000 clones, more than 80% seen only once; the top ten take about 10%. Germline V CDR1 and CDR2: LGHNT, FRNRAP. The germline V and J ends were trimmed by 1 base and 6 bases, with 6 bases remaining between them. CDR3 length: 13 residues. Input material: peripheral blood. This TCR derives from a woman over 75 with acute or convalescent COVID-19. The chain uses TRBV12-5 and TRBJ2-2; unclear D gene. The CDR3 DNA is TGTGCTAGTGGTTTGGAACTTGCCGGGGAGCTGTTTTTT. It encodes CASGLELAGELFF.